This TCR beta chain was profiled in a study of blood T cell repertoires in COVID-19. V dropped 6 bases and J dropped 0 bases, with 11 bases sitting between them. The germline gives CDR1 SGHRS, CDR2 YFSETQ. The CDR3 loop spans 14 amino acids. Under the authors' procedure: From reference gene primer amplification, estimates of nucleated cell counts were derived. Profiling relied on immunoSEQ multiplex PCR, and the TCRdb table lists in-frame clones only, not all of them. Clone size and V and J calls were adopted from that table, with D and trimming inferred from the DNA. The data hold about 50,000 clones, with 86% observed a single time.

What was sequenced was peripheral blood. The receptor's source is a woman in her sixties or seventies with acute or convalescent COVID-19. The gene calls are TRBV5-1 and TRBJ2-3, with D maybe TRBD2 (6 bases). The CDR3 is CASKVGGSTDTQYF. As DNA, the CDR3 is TGCGCCAGCAAGGTCGGGGGAAGCACAGATACGCAGTATTTT.